This T cell receptor beta chain was sequenced during a study of T cell responses to AZD1222 COVID-19 vaccine. On the study more broadly: The study pooled second doses at about 4 or about 12 weeks.

The protocol was immunoSEQ multiplex PCR, while the TCRdb copy is restricted to in-frame clones and leaves out a portion. Among about 150,000 clones listed, about 93% were seen once. V lost 0 bases and J 4 bases, leaving 8 bases between the germline ends. The germline CDR1 and CDR2 sequences are SGHRS and YFSETQ. The CDR3 has 14 amino acids. This material consisted of peripheral blood, taken on day 0 of AZD1222 vaccination. The rearrangement joins TRBV5-1 to TRBJ1-3; a weak D match, TRBD1 (5 bases). This receptor was taken from an adult in good health. The CDR3 reads CASSLGDDGNTIYF. The CDR3 DNA reads as TGCGCCAGCAGCTTGGGGGACGACGGAAACACCATATATTTT. The full variable domain, its missing parts supplied by reference TRBV5-1 and TRBJ1-3, is KAGVTQTPRYLIKTRGQQVTLSCSPISGHRSVSWYQQTPGQGLQFLFEYFSETQRNKGNFPGRFSGRQFSNSRSEMNVSTLELGDSALYLCASSLGDDGNTIYFGEGSWLTVV.